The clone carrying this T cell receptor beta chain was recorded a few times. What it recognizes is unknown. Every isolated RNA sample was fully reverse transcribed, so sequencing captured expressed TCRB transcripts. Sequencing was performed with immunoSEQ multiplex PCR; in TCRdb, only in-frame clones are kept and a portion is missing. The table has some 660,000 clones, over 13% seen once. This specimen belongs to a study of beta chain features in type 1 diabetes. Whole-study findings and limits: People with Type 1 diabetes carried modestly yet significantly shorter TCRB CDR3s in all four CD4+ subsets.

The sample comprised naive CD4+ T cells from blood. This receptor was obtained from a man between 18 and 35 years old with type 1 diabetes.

The CDR3 here is CASSPILRGAEGGELFF. The CDR3 DNA follows: TGTGCCAGCAGTCCGATTCTGCGGGGGGCCGAAGGCGGGGAGCTGTTTTTT. The chain links TRBV2 to TRBJ2-2; 8 nucleotides align to TRBD2. The CDR3 totals 17 residues. CDR1 and CDR2 from the germline V gene are SNHLY and FYNNEI. Losses at the gene ends were 5 bases for V and 7 bases for J; bases not matched to a gene: 15.